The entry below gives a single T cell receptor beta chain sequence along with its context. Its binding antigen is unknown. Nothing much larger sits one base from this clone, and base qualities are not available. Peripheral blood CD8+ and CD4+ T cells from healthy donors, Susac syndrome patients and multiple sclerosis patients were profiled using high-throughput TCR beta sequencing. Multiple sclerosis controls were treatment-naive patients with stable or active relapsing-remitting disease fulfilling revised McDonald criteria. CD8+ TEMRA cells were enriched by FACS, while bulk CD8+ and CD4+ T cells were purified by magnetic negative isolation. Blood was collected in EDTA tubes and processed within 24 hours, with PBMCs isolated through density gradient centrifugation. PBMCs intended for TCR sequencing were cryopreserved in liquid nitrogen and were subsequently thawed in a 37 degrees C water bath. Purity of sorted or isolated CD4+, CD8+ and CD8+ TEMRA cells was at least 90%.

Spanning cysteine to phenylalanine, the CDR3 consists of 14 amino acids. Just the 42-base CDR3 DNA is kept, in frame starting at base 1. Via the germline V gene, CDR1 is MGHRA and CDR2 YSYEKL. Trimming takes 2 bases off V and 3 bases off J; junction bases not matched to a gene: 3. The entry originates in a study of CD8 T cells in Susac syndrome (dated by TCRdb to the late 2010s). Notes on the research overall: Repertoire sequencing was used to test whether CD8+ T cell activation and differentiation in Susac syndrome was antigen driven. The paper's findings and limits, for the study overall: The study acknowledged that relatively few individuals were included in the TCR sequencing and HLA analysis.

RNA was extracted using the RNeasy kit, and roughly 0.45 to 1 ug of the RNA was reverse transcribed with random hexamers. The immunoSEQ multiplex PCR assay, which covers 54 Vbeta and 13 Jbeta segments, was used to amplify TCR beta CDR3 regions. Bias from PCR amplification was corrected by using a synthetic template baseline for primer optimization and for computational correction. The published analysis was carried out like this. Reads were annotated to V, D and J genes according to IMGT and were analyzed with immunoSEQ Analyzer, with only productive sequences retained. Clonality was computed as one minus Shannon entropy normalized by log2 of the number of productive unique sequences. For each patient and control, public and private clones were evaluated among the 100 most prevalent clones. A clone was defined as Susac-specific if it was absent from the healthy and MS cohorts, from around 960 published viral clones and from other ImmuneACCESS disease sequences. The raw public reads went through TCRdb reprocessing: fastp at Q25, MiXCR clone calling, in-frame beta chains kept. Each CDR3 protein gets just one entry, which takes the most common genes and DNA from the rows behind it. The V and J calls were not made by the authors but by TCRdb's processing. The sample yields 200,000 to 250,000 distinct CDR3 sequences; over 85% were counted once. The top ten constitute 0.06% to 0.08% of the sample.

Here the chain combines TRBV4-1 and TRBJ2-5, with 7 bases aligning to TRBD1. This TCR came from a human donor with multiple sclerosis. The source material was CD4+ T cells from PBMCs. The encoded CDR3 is CASSQPGQKETQYF. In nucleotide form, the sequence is TGCGCCAGCAGCCAACCGGGACAGAAAGAGACCCAGTACTTC.